Below, 17 T cell receptor beta chains from the same sample are listed, as sequenced in a study of cytomegalovirus exposure and HLA in healthy donors. This PCR relied on a set of 60 Vbeta primers and 13 Jbeta primers. Using immunoSEQ multiplex PCR, the repertoire was profiled, and TCRdb retains in-frame clones only, with some absent. The sample includes 100,000 to 150,000 clones, 72% of them seen just once. Input material: PBMCs. These receptors came from a man aged 30-40 years in good health and CMV-seronegative.

The chain employs TRBV5-1 and TRBJ2-3, with D perhaps TRBD2 (6 bases). The CDR3 has 13 amino acids. V lost 4 bases, J lost 3 bases, and 9 bases lay in between. CDR1 and CDR2 (germline): SGHRS, YFSETQ. The CDR3 loop is CASSAGPTDTQYF. Here the CDR3 DNA reads TGCGCCAGCAGCGCGGGACCAACAGATACGCAGTATTTT.

V gene TRBV7-3 combines with J gene TRBJ1-1; TRBD1 is a possible D gene (5 bases). The CDR3 has 15 amino acids. The V end lost 1 base, the J end lost 1 base, and 10 bases lay between the germline ends. Germline lookup yields CDR1 SGHTA and CDR2 FQGTGA. DNA of the CDR3: TGTGCCAGCAGCTTAATAGCCCAGGGGAACACTGAAGCTTTCTTT. Amino acid sequence: CASSLIAQGNTEAFF.

This clone has only one observation. The V and J genes are TRBV23-1 and TRBJ2-1; D is perhaps TRBD1 (5 bases). TRBV23-1 is labeled an ORF, and its function is uncertain. The germline V and J ends were trimmed by 4 bases and 3 bases, with 13 bases remaining between them. The CDR3 length is 15 residues. CDR3 coding DNA: TGCGCCAGCAGTCGGTCAGGGCAAGGCTACAATGAGCAGTTCTTC. Its translation: CASSRSGQGYNEQFF.

The V call is TRBV28, the J call TRBJ2-7; no definite D call. The CDR3 is made up of 14 amino acids. CDR1 and CDR2 (germline): MDHEN, SYDVKM. Trimming left V 3 bases short and J 0 bases short, with 9 bases between. CDR3 bases: TGTGCCAGCAGTTTTGGGCAGATCTCCTACGAGCAGTACTTC. This translates into CASSFGQISYEQYF.

The V gene is TRBV19, the J gene TRBJ2-2; 7 bases line up with TRBD2. The junction had 11 bases not matched to a gene; V was cut back by 6 bases and J by 4 bases. The CDR3 has 16 amino acids. The germline V gene encodes CDR1 LNHDA and CDR2 SQIVND (reference sequence). CDR3 sequence (DNA): TGTGCCAGTAGGAATGAAGCGGGACGTTTCACCGGGGAGCTGTTTTTT. Translating gives CASRNEAGRFTGELFF. Full variable domain (rest looked up from reference TRBV19 and TRBJ2-2): DGGITQSPKYLFRKEGQNVTLSCEQNLNHDAMYWYRQDPGQGLRLIYYSQIVNDFQKGDIAEGYSVSREKKESFPLTVTSAQKNPTAFYLCASRNEAGRFTGELFFGEGSRLTVL.

The chain couples TRBV15 to TRBJ1-1; D might be TRBD1 (5 bases). Germline V gene sequence: CDR1 LNHNV, CDR2 YYDKDF (reference sequence). The CDR3 totals 14 residues. V lost 5 bases to trimming and J lost 1 base, with 11 bases between them. CDR3 sequence: CATSFLQGNTEAFF. The CDR3 DNA reads as TGTGCCACCAGCTTTCTTCAGGGGAACACTGAAGCTTTCTTT.

In its sample, this clone was seen a few times. V is TRBV18 and J is TRBJ2-7; 8 bases agree with TRBD1. Germline CDR1 KGHSH, CDR2 LQKENI. CDR3 length: 15 amino acids. V shed 4 bases and J 6 bases; nucleotides not matched to a gene: 11. In nucleotides, the CDR3 is TGTGCCAGCTCACGAGGACAGGGTAAATATTCCGAGCAGTACTTC. It specifies CASSRGQGKYSEQYF.

This chain joins TRBV19 and TRBJ1-1, with a weak D call TRBD1 (5 bases). Deletions cut 6 bases from V and 4 bases from J, with 12 bases between. Germline V gene data show CDR1 as LNHDA and CDR2 as SQIVND (reference sequence). The CDR3 loop spans 13 amino acids. CDR3 residues: CASSGQGSTEAFF. CDR3 sequence (DNA): TGTGCCAGTAGCGGCCAGGGTAGCACTGAAGCTTTCTTT.

This clone was detected only a few times. The chain links TRBV28 to TRBJ2-7, with TRBD1 as a possible D gene (5 bases). Germline CDR1 and CDR2: MDHEN and SYDVKM. V lost 5 bases to trimming and J lost 5 bases, with 19 bases between them. The length of the CDR3 is 15 residues. CDR3 in amino acids: CASSPLDIRGDEQYF. In DNA form, the CDR3 reads TGTGCCAGCAGTCCCTTGGACATAAGGGGCGACGAGCAGTACTTC.

J is TRBJ2-6 and V is TRBV10-1; D is unresolved. Trimming took off 2 bases at V and 2 bases at J, with 13 bases between the two ends. The CDR3 contains 17 residues. In germline, CDR1 is WNHNN, CDR2 SYGVQD (reference sequence). The CDR3 sequence: CASSEPPTSTGANVLTF. CDR3 nucleotides: TGCGCCAGCAGTGAGCCCCCTACTTCTACTGGGGCCAACGTCCTGACTTTC.

The J gene is TRBJ1-1, the V gene TRBV5-1; unclear D gene. Germline assignment: CDR1 SGHRS and CDR2 YFSETQ. Trimming pared 1 base from V and 6 bases from J, leaving 16 bases between. The CDR3 is 15 amino acids. In nucleotides, the CDR3 is TGCGCCAGCAGCTTGCCGGCCACCGGGGTTCCTGAAGCTTTCTTT. Translation: CASSLPATGVPEAFF. The complete variable domain, with remaining parts taken from reference TRBV5-1 and TRBJ1-1, reads KAGVTQTPRYLIKTRGQQVTLSCSPISGHRSVSWYQQTPGQGLQFLFEYFSETQRNKGNFPGRFSGRQFSNSRSEMNVSTLELGDSALYLCASSLPATGVPEAFFGQGTRLTVV.

The rearrangement links TRBV11-2 to TRBJ1-1, with a tentative D call TRBD1 (6 bases). Per the germline V gene, CDR1 is SGHAT and CDR2 is FQNNGV. This CDR3 has 14 amino acids. With 0 bases removed from V and 11 bases from J, the gap between germline ends came to 16 bases. The CDR3 region has the DNA TGTGCCAGCAGCTTAGATCAATACACAGGGATGGCTTTCTTT. Translation: CASSLDQYTGMAFF.

This clone showed up just a few times. The V call is TRBV28, the J call TRBJ2-7; TRBD1 might be the D (6 bases). Trimming stripped 1 base from V and 1 base from J, with 11 bases between. In germline, CDR1 is MDHEN, CDR2 SYDVKM. The CDR3 extends over 15 amino acids. The CDR3 here is CASSLLTGSSYEQYF. The DNA of the CDR3 is TGTGCCAGCAGTTTATTGACAGGTTCTTCCTACGAGCAGTACTTC.

This clone was seen only a few times. The genes are TRBV10-3 and TRBJ2-7; the D gene is possibly TRBD1 (6 bases). This CDR3 has 14 amino acids. Germline V CDR1 and CDR2: ENHRY, SYGVKD. V gave up 2 bases and J gave up 0 bases, with 8 bases separating them. The CDR3 loop is CAISEGGFSYEQYF. For the CDR3, the DNA is TGTGCCATCAGTGAGGGGGGCTTCTCCTACGAGCAGTACTTC.

The rearrangement joins TRBV5-6 to TRBJ2-3; D might be TRBD1 (5 bases). The CDR3 extends over 14 amino acids. CDR1 is SGHDT, CDR2 YYEEEE, per germline. Trimming left V 5 bases short and J 1 base short, with 11 bases between. The DNA for the CDR3 is TGTGCCAGCAGGCAGGGTTGGGGCACAGATACGCAGTATTTT. It yields the protein CASRQGWGTDTQYF.

This clone came up a few times. The chain has TRBV5-1 and TRBJ2-3; TRBD2 agrees at 11 bases. The CDR3 covers 15 residues. Germline V gene lookup returns CDR1 SGHRS and CDR2 YFSETQ. V lost 4 bases to trimming and J lost 2 bases; unmatched junction nucleotides: 3. CDR3 nucleotide sequence: TGCGCCAGCAGCACACTAGCGGGGGACACAGATACGCAGTATTTT. Translated, it gives CASSTLAGDTDTQYF.

The chain is built from TRBV11-2 and TRBJ1-1; 7 bases map to TRBD1. The germline CDR1 and CDR2 sequences are SGHAT and FQNNGV. This CDR3 comprises 16 residues. V lost 6 bases and J lost 3; bases outside the gene matches: 13. The CDR3 loop is CASSPRGGAWDTEAFF. CDR3 coding DNA: TGTGCCAGCAGTCCCCGAGGGGGCGCCTGGGACACTGAAGCTTTCTTT.